These T cell receptor beta chains were read from a single sample in a study of radiation and T cells in renal cell carcinoma. Assay used: immunoSEQ multiplex PCR; TCRdb lists only in-frame clones, some missing. Altogether more than 15,000 clones are present, approximately 59% being singletons, with the ten largest covering 33%. The sample here was tumor tissue, taken from a patient whose treatment was nephrectomy without radiotherapy. The receptor set was obtained from a man aged 50 to 60 with renal cell carcinoma. CDR3s include the opening cysteine and the closing phenylalanine or tryptophan. The D gene is left open where the match is weak. Rows may omit the clone size; those that give it use once, few, many or a size class.

CDR3 DNA	CDR3 protein	J gene	clone size	D gene	V gene
TGTGCCAGTAGTAGATTCCGGGACTTGCGGGAGATGACTAGCACAGATACGCAGTATTTT	CASSRFRDLREMTSTDTQYF	TRBJ2-3	many	TRBD2	TRBV19
TGTGCCAGTAGTTGGACAGGGGCAGGCAATCAGCCCCAGCATTTT	CASSWTGAGNQPQHF	TRBJ1-5	-	TRBD1	TRBV19
TGTGCCAGCAGCTCCTGGGGACAGTTATCCTACGAGCAGTACTTC	CASSSWGQLSYEQYF	TRBJ2-7	few	TRBD1	TRBV7-9
TGTGCCAGCAGCTTGTTTCAGGGTGCGGACACTGAAGCTTTCTTT	CASSLFQGADTEAFF	TRBJ1-1	-	-	TRBV5-4
TGTGCCAGCAGCAGACCACAGGGAGGGGTTCATGGCTACACCTTC	CASSRPQGGVHGYTF	TRBJ1-2	-	-	TRBV7-2
TGCGCCAGCAGCCTGGCAATAATTGCAACTAATGAAAAACTGTTTTTT	CASSLAIIATNEKLFF	TRBJ1-4	-	-	TRBV5-1
TGTGCCAGCAACCCTCTAGGGTTCCCTGAGCAGTTCTTC	CASNPLGFPEQFF	TRBJ2-1	-	-	TRBV6-1
TGTGCCAGCAACAAGGGCTGGGGCGCAGGAAGTGAAGCTTTCTTT	CASNKGWGAGSEAFF	TRBJ1-1	-	-	TRBV5-4
TGTGCCAGCAGTTACTCGAACCTTCTCGTGACTGAAGCTTTCTTT	CASSYSNLLVTEAFF	TRBJ1-1	-	-	TRBV6-5
TGTGCCAGCAGCGTAGACGCGGCATCTCCGGCCCTCCACTTT	CASSVDAASPALHF	TRBJ1-6	few	-	TRBV9
TGTGCCAGCAGCGTAGGTGGGGGTACCACAGATACGCAGTATTTT	CASSVGGGTTDTQYF	TRBJ2-3	many	-	TRBV9
TGTGCCAGCAGCATAAGGGAATCTGGCGCCGGGGAGCTGTTTTTT	CASSIRESGAGELFF	TRBJ2-2	-	-	TRBV9
TGTGCCAGCAGCCCTCCATCCAACACTGAAGCTTTCTTT	CASSPPSNTEAFF	TRBJ1-1	-	-	TRBV4-2
TGTGCCAGCAGTGAAGTTGGGGGGCTGTTGCCAGATACGCAGTATTTT	CASSEVGGLLPDTQYF	TRBJ2-3	many	-	TRBV25-1
TGTGCCAGCAGCGTAGAAGGGACAGGGATGAACATTCAGTACTTC	CASSVEGTGMNIQYF	TRBJ2-4	few	TRBD1	TRBV9